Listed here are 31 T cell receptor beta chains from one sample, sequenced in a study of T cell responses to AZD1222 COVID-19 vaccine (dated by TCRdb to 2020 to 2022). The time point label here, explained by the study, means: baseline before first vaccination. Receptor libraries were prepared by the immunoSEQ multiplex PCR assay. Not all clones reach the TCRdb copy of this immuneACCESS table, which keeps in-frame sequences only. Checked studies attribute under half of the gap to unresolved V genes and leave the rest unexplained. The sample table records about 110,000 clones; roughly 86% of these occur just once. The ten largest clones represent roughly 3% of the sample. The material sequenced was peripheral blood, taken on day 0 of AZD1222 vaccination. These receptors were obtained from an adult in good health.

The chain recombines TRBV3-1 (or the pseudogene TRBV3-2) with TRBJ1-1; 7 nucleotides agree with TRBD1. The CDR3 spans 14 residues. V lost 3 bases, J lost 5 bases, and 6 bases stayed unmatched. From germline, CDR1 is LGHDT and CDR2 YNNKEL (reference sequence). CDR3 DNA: TGTGCCAGCAGCCATGGGGGCAGGGGGACTGAAGCTTTCTTT. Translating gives CASSHGGRGTEAFF.

CDR3 DNA: TGCGCCAGCAGCCCGGGGTTGGTAGCGGGCGGTTCCTACGAGCAGTACTTC. It codes for CASSPGLVAGGSYEQYF. This chain connects TRBV5-1 to TRBJ2-7; 7 nucleotides line up with TRBD2. The CDR3 is 17 residues long. V trimming: 4 bases; J trimming: 1 base; junction bases outside the gene matches: 14. The germline V gene encodes CDR1 SGHRS and CDR2 YFSETQ.

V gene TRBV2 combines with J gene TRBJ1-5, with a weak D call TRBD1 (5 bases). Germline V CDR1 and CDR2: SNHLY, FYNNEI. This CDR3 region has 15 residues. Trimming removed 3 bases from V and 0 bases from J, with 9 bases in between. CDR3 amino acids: CASSEGGGSNQPQHF. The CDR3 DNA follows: TGTGCCAGCAGTGAGGGGGGGGGTAGCAATCAGCCCCAGCATTTT.

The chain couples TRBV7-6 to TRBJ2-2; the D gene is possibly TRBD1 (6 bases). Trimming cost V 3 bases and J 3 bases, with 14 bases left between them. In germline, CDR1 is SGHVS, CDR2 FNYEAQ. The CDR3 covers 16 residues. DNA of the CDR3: TGTGCCAGCAGCTTTCCAGACAGGCTTTACACCGGGGAGCTGTTTTTT. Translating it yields CASSFPDRLYTGELFF.

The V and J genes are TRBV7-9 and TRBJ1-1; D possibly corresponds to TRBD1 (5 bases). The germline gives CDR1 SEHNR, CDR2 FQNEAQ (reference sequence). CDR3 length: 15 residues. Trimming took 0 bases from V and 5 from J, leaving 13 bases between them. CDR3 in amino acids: CASSLAQGGWTEAFF. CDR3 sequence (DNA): TGTGCCAGCAGCTTAGCCCAGGGCGGATGGACTGAAGCTTTCTTT.

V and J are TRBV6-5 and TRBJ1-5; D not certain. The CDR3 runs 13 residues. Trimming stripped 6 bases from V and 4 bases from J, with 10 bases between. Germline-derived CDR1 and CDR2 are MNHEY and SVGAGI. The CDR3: CASRFYRNQPQHF. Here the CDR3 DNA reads TGTGCCAGCAGGTTCTACAGAAATCAGCCCCAGCATTTT.

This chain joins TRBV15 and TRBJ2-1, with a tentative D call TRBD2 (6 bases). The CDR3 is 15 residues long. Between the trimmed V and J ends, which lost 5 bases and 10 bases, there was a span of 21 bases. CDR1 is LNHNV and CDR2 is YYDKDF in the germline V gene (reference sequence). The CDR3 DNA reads TGTGCCACCAGCCCCCGGACTGGAGGGGTCTTGGAGCAGTTCTTC. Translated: CATSPRTGGVLEQFF.

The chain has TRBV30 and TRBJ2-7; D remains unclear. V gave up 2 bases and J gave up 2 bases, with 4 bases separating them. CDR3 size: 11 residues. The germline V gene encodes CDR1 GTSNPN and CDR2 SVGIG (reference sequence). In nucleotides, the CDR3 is TGTGCCTGGAGTACCCCCTACGAGCAGTACTTC. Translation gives CAWSTPYEQYF. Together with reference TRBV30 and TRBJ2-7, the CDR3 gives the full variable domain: SQTIHQWPATLVQPVGSPLSLECTVEGTSNPNLYWYRQAAGRGLQLLFYSVGIGQISSEVPQNLSASRPQDRQFILSSKKLLLSDSGFYLCAWSTPYEQYFGPGTRLTVT.

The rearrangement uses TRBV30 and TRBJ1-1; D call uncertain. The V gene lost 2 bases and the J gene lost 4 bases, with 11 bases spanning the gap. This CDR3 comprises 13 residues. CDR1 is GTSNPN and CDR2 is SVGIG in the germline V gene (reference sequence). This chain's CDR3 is CAWSPSGPTEAFF. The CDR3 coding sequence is TGTGCCTGGAGTCCCAGTGGGCCCACTGAAGCTTTCTTT. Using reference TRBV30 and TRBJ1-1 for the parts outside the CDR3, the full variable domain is SQTIHQWPATLVQPVGSPLSLECTVEGTSNPNLYWYRQAAGRGLQLLFYSVGIGQISSEVPQNLSASRPQDRQFILSSKKLLLSDSGFYLCAWSPSGPTEAFFGQGTRLTVV.

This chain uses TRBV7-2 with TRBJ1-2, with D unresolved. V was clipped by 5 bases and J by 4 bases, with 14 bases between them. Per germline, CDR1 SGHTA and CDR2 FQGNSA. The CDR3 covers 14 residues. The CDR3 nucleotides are TGTGCCAGCAGCAAGCAGGAGGGCAGCTATGGCTACACCTTC. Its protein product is CASSKQEGSYGYTF.

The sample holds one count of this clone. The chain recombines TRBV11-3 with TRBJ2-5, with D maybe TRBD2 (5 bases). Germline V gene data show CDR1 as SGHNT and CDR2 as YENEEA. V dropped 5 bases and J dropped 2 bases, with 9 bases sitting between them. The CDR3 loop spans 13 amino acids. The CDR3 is CASSPTGQETQYF. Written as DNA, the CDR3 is TGTGCCAGCAGCCCGACGGGGCAAGAGACCCAGTACTTC.

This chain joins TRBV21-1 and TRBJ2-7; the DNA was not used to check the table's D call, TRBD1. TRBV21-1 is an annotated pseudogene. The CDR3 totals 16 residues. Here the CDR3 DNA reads TGTGCCAGCAGCAATGATACAGGGGGTCACTTCAACGAGCAGTACTTC. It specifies CASSNDTGGHFNEQYF.

In nucleotides, the CDR3 is TGTGCCAGCTCCCAGGGGGGAGGAAATCAGCCCCAGCATTTT. Translated, it gives CASSQGGGNQPQHF. The chain joins TRBV18 to TRBJ1-5; 7 nucleotides align to TRBD1. CDR1 is KGHSH, CDR2 LQKENI, per germline. Unmatched junction bases numbered 6, after V lost 6 bases and J lost 4 bases. The CDR3 is 14 residues long.

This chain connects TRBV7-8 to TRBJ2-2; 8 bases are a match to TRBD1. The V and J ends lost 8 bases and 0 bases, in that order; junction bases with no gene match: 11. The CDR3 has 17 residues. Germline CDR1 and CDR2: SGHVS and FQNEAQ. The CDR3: CASYRTGKASNTGELFF. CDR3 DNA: TGTGCCAGCTATCGGACAGGGAAGGCCTCGAACACCGGGGAGCTGTTTTTT.

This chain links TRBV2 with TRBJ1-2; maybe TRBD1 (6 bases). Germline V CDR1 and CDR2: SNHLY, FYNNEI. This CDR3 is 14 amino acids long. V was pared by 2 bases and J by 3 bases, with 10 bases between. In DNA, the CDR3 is TGTGCCAGCAGTGAACGGAGGGGGGACTATGGCTACACCTTC. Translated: CASSERRGDYGYTF. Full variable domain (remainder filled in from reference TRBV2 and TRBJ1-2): EPEVTQTPSHQVTQMGQEVILRCVPISNHLYFYWYRQILGQKVEFLVSFYNNEISEKSEIFDDQFSVERPDGSNFTLKIRSTKLEDSAMYFCASSERRGDYGYTFGSGTRLTVV.

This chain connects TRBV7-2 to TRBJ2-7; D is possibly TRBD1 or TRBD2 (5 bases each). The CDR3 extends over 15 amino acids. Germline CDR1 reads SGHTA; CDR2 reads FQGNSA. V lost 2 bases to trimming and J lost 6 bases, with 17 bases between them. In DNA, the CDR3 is TGTGCCAGCAGCTTATTGGGGGTAACGGACGCCGAGCAGTACTTC. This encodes CASSLLGVTDAEQYF.

The CDR3 region has the DNA TGTGCCAGTAGTATAGGGAGGGGGCTAAACTATGGCTACACCTTC. This codes for CASSIGRGLNYGYTF. The chain combines TRBV19 with TRBJ1-2, with 7 nucleotides matching TRBD1. The ends lost 1 base at V and 2 bases at J; junction bases unmatched: 4. This CDR3 region has 15 residues. The V gene's germline CDR1 is LNHDA and CDR2 SQIVND (reference sequence).

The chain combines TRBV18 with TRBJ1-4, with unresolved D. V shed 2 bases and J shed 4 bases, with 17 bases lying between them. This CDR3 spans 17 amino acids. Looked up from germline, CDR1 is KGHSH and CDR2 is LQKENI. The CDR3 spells CASSPVEPQLYNEKLFF. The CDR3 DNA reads TGTGCCAGCTCACCAGTCGAGCCGCAGCTCTATAATGAAAAACTGTTTTTT.

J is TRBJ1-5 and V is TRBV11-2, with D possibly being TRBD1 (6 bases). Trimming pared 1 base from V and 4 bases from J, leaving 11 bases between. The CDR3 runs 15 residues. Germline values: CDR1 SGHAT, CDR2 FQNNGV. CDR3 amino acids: CASSLGTVQNQPQHF. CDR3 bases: TGTGCCAGCAGCTTAGGGACAGTTCAAAATCAGCCCCAGCATTTT.

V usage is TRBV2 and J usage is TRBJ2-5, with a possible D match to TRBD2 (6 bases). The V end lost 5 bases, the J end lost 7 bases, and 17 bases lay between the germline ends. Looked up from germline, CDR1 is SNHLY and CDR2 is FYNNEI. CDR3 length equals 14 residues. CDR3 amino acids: CASSWQPSGGTQYF. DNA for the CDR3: TGTGCCAGCAGTTGGCAGCCGTCCGGGGGGACCCAGTACTTC. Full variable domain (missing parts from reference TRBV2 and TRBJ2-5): EPEVTQTPSHQVTQMGQEVILRCVPISNHLYFYWYRQILGQKVEFLVSFYNNEISEKSEIFDDQFSVERPDGSNFTLKIRSTKLEDSAMYFCASSWQPSGGTQYFGPGTRLLVL.

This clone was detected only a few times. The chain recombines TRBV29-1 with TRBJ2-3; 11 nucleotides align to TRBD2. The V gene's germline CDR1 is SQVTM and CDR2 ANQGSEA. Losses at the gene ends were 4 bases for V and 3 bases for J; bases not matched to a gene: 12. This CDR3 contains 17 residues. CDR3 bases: TGCAGCGTTGTAGGTTTTCCTAGCGGGGGGCCTACAGATACGCAGTATTTT. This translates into CSVVGFPSGGPTDTQYF.

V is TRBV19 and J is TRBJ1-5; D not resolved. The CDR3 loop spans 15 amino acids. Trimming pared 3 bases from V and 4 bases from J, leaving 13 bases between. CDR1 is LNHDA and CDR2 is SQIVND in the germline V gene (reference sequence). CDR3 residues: CASSMLAEKNQPQHF. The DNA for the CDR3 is TGTGCCAGTAGTATGCTGGCAGAAAAAAATCAGCCCCAGCATTTT.

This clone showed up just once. The CDR3 coding sequence is TGTGCCAGCAGTTCAGGAAAGGGGCCCTATGGCTACACCTTC. It is translated as CASSSGKGPYGYTF. This chain joins TRBV27 and TRBJ1-2, with TRBD1 as a possible D gene (5 bases). Germline values: CDR1 MNHEY, CDR2 SMNVEV (reference sequence). CDR3 length: 14 residues. V dropped 4 bases and J dropped 4 bases, with 13 bases sitting between them.

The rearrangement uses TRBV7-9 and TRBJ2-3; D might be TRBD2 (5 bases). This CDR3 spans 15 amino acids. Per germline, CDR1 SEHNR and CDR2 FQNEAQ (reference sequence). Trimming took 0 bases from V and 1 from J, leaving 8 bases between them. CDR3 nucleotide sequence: TGTGCCAGCAGCTTAGCGCGGGTCGGCACAGATACGCAGTATTTT. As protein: CASSLARVGTDTQYF.

The CDR3 spells CASSQVISNQPQHF. For the CDR3, the DNA is TGTGCCAGCAGCCAAGTAATTAGCAATCAGCCCCAGCATTTT. This chain joins TRBV3-1 (or the pseudogene TRBV3-2) and TRBJ1-5; the D is unclear. V lost 1 base, J lost 0 bases, and 4 bases lay in between. The CDR3 contains 14 residues. Germline V gene sequence: CDR1 LGHDT, CDR2 YNNKEL (reference sequence).

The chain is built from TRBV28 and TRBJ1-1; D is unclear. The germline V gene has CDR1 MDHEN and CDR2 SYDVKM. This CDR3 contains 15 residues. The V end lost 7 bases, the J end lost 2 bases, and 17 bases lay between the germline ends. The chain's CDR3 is CASMVAGVPNTEAFF. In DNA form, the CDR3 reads TGTGCCAGCATGGTGGCCGGGGTTCCAAACACTGAAGCTTTCTTT.

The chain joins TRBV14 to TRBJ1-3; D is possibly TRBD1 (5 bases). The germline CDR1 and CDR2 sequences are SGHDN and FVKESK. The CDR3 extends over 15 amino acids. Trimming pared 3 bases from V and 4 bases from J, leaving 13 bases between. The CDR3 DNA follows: TGTGCCAGCAGCCAGAACGCGGGGCCAGGAAACACCATATATTTT. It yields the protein CASSQNAGPGNTIYF.

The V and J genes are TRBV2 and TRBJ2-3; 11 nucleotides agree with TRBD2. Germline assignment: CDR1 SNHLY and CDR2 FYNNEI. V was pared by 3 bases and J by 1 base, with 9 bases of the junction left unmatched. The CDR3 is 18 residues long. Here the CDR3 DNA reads TGTGCCAGCAGTGAGGTAGCGGGGGGGCGTTTTGGCACAGATACGCAGTATTTT. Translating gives CASSEVAGGRFGTDTQYF.

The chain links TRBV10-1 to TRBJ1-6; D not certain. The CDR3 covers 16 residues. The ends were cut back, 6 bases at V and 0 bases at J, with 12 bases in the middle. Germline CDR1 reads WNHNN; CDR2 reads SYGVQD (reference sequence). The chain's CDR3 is CASSFDRDSYNSPLHF. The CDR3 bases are TGCGCCAGCAGCTTTGACCGGGACTCCTATAATTCACCCCTCCACTTT.

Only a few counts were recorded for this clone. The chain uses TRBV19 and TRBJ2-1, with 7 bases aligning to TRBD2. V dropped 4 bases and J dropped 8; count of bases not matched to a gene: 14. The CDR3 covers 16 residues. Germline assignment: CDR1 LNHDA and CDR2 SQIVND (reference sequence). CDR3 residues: CASSSPSWEGQDEQFF. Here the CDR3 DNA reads TGTGCCAGTAGTAGCCCCTCCTGGGAGGGCCAGGATGAGCAGTTCTTC.

The CDR3 reads CASSLEPKGQPQHF. CDR3 coding DNA: TGTGCCAGCAGCTTGGAGCCTAAGGGGCAGCCCCAGCATTTT. The genes are TRBV5-8 and TRBJ1-5; a possible D gene is TRBD1 (5 bases). V was trimmed by 0 bases and J by 7 bases, leaving 11 bases between them. Germline assignment: CDR1 SGHTS and CDR2 YDEGEE. The CDR3 spans 14 residues.